Sequencing of this T cell receptor (beta chain) was carried out in a study of Ad26.COV2.S vaccination and SARS-CoV-2 variants. Using immunoSEQ multiplex PCR, the repertoire was profiled, and TCRdb retains in-frame clones only, with some absent. The table lists around 400,000 clones, 80% to 90% of them singletons. The CDR3 runs 14 residues. V shed 3 bases and J 6 bases; nucleotides not matched to a gene: 3. Per the germline V gene, CDR1 is SEHNR and CDR2 is FQNEAQ (reference sequence). Treatment indicated: some 19 received Ad26.COV2.S at low or high dose, single or two shots; five or six received placebo; per-sample allocation not given. Repertoires come from day 63 after the first vaccine or placebo injection.

The receptor's source is a person between 18 and 59 years old who received the Ad26.COV2.S COVID-19 vaccine or a placebo. Sequencing used peripheral blood, obtained in a trial of Ad26.COV2.S vaccine versus placebo. J is TRBJ1-5 and V is TRBV7-9, with 9 bases lining up with TRBD1. CDR3 coding DNA: TGTGCCAGCAGCTTCGGACAGGGGACTCAGCCCCAGCATTTT. Translating gives CASSFGQGTQPQHF.